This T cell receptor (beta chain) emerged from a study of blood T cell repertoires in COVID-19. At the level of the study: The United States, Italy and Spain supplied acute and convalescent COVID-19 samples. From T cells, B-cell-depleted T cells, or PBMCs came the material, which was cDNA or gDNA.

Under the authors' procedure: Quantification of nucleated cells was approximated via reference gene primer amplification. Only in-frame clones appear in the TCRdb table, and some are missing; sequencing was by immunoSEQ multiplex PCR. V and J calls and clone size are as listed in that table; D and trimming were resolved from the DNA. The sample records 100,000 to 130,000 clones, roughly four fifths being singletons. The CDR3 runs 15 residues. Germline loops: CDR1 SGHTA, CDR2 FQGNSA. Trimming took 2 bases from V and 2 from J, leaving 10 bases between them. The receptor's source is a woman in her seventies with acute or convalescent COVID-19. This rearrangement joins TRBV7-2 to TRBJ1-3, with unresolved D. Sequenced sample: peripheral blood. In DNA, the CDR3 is TGTGCCAGCAGCTTAAACAGAGTGCCTGGAAACACCATATATTTT. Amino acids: CASSLNRVPGNTIYF.